This entry lists 22 T cell receptor beta chains sequenced from one sample in a study of beta chain features in type 1 diabetes. The authors reverse transcribed all of the isolated RNA, so sequencing captured expressed TCRB transcripts. The assay was immunoSEQ multiplex PCR, and TCRdb's table has in-frame clones only and misses some. The sample holds 120,000 to 150,000 clones, about 50% seen once. The sample comprised Tregs from blood. Every receptor here comes from a man aged 18-30 years in good health.

This clone was observed a few times. The chain has TRBV29-1 and TRBJ2-3; TRBD2 agrees at 9 bases. The CDR3 consists of 13 residues. Germline CDR1 SQVTM, CDR2 ANQGSEA. The ends lost 4 bases at V and 5 bases at J; junction bases unmatched: 4. The CDR3 coding sequence is TGCAGCGTTGGGCGGGGGGGCCTAGATACGCAGTATTTT. Its protein is CSVGRGGLDTQYF.

This chain uses TRBV18 with TRBJ1-2; 9 nucleotides match TRBD1. Germline V gene sequence: CDR1 KGHSH, CDR2 LQKENI. V was clipped by 3 bases and J by 7 bases; unmatched bases: 9. This CDR3 contains 15 residues. The CDR3 DNA follows: TGTGCCAGCTCACCTGAGGACAGGGGTGGACGTGGCTACACCTTC. Its translation: CASSPEDRGGRGYTF.

The gene calls are TRBV7-9 and TRBJ2-2; a possible D gene is TRBD1 (5 bases). CDR1 and CDR2 from the germline V gene are SEHNR and FQNEAQ (reference sequence). The CDR3 has 15 residues. The V and J ends lost 4 bases and 3 bases respectively, with 12 bases between them. The CDR3 DNA reads TGTGCCAGCAGCTACGGCAGGGCGGACACCGGGGAGCTGTTTTTT. Translation: CASSYGRADTGELFF.

A note on this clone: At one end the junction does not follow the germline gene, possibly because of a read error. This chain joins TRBV5-4 and TRBJ1-1, with TRBD1 identical over 7 bases. CDR3 size: 15 residues. Germline CDR1 reads SGHNT; CDR2 reads YYREEE (reference sequence). Written as DNA, the CDR3 is TGTGCCAGCAGCTTGGGACAGGGACGGAACGCTGAAGCTTTCTTT. It specifies CASSLGQGRNAEAFF. Drawing the rest from reference TRBV5-4 and TRBJ1-1, the complete variable domain is ETGVTQSPTHLIKTRGQQVTLRCSSQSGHNTVSWYQQALGQGPQFIFQYYREEENGRGNFPPRFSGLQFPNYSSELNVNALELDDSALYLCASSLGQGRNAEAFFGQGTRLTVV.

The V call is TRBV5-1, the J call TRBJ2-7; the D gene is possibly TRBD1 (5 bases). The CDR3 spans 14 residues. Germline V gene sequence: CDR1 SGHRS, CDR2 YFSETQ. Trimming left V 1 base short and J 5 bases short, with 13 bases between. The CDR3 DNA is TGCGCCAGCAGCTTGTTGAAAAGGGGTAACGAGCAGTACTTC. Amino acid sequence: CASSLLKRGNEQYF.

This clone appeared a few times. The rearrangement uses TRBV6-1 and TRBJ1-2; 9 bases align to TRBD1. The CDR3 runs 14 residues. Germline V gene data show CDR1 as MNHNS and CDR2 as SASEGT. Trimming removed 6 bases from V and 7 bases from J; junction bases left unmatched: 9. The CDR3 DNA follows: TGTGCCAGCAGGTCCGGGACAGGGCGTCCTGGCTACACCTTC. As protein: CASRSGTGRPGYTF.

This chain connects TRBV19 to TRBJ1-5; 7 nucleotides line up with TRBD1. Losses at the gene ends were 5 bases for V and 1 base for J; bases not matched to a gene: 5. Germline CDR1 is LNHDA and CDR2 is SQIVND (reference sequence). The CDR3 loop spans 15 amino acids. CDR3 residues: CASSRTGQSNQPQHF. The CDR3 region has the DNA TGTGCCAGTAGTCGGACGGGACAGAGCAATCAGCCCCAGCATTTT.

The rearrangement joins TRBV2 to TRBJ2-2; 7 bases are a match to TRBD2. The V gene end was trimmed by 10 bases and the J gene end by 0 bases; junction bases not matched to a gene: 11. Germline V CDR1 and CDR2: SNHLY, FYNNEI. The CDR3 is 16 amino acids. The CDR3 DNA reads TGTGCCACCAGCCGGGACTACTATTCGAACACCGGGGAGCTGTTTTTT. Protein product: CATSRDYYSNTGELFF.

The chain has TRBV5-1 and TRBJ2-6; tentative D call: TRBD2 (5 bases). Trimming took off 0 bases at V and 2 bases at J, with 9 bases between the two ends. CDR1 SGHRS and CDR2 YFSETQ come from the germline V gene. CDR3 length: 16 residues. CDR3: CASSLDPGTGANVLTF. CDR3 nucleotides: TGCGCCAGCAGCTTGGACCCGGGGACTGGGGCCAACGTCCTGACTTTC. Complete variable domain (other parts from reference TRBV5-1 and TRBJ2-6): KAGVTQTPRYLIKTRGQQVTLSCSPISGHRSVSWYQQTPGQGLQFLFEYFSETQRNKGNFPGRFSGRQFSNSRSEMNVSTLELGDSALYLCASSLDPGTGANVLTFGAGSRLTVL.

V is TRBV19 and J is TRBJ1-2; no clear D gene. V lost 5 bases and J 0 bases, leaving 10 bases between the germline ends. Looked up from germline, CDR1 is LNHDA and CDR2 is SQIVND (reference sequence). The CDR3 contains 14 residues. Written as DNA, the CDR3 is TGTGCCAGTAGTCGGAGTACGGCTAACTATGGCTACACCTTC. Translated, it gives CASSRSTANYGYTF.

This clone was counted a single time. This chain joins TRBV19 and TRBJ2-2, with TRBD2 identical over 9 bases. V trimming: 5 bases; J trimming: 6 bases; junction bases outside the gene matches: 7. The germline V gene encodes CDR1 LNHDA and CDR2 SQIVND (reference sequence). The CDR3 has 15 amino acids. For the CDR3, the DNA is TGTGCCAGTAGTCCCGGGGCTAGCGGGGCCGGGGAGCTGTTTTTT. It codes for CASSPGASGAGELFF.

The chain employs TRBV23-1 and TRBJ2-7; 10 positions match TRBD2. TRBV23-1 is placed among ORFs of uncertain function. J lost 1 base, V lost 6 bases, and 6 bases had no gene match. The CDR3 length is 15 residues. CDR3 nucleotides: TGCGCCAGCAGCGTACTAGCGGGGCCTTCCTACGAGCAGTACTTC. This codes for CASSVLAGPSYEQYF.

V usage is TRBV5-1 and J usage is TRBJ1-1; TRBD1 matches 11 bases. Germline CDR1 is SGHRS and CDR2 is YFSETQ. CDR3 length: 11 residues. Losses at the gene ends were 7 bases for V and 12 bases for J; bases not matched to a gene: 5. CDR3 loop: CASGQGARTFF. As DNA, the CDR3 is TGCGCCAGCGGACAGGGGGCTAGGACTTTCTTT.

This chain joins TRBV30 and TRBJ1-4; D gene uncertain. Trimming stripped 2 bases from V and 4 bases from J, with 8 bases between. Germline CDR1 is GTSNPN and CDR2 is SVGIG (reference sequence). The CDR3 sequence is 13 residues long. CDR3 nucleotides: TGTGCCTGGAGTAGGACTTATAATGAAAAACTGTTTTTT. Encoded protein: CAWSRTYNEKLFF.

The table lists this clone with a few counts. The chain recombines TRBV5-1 with TRBJ2-3; unclear D gene. This CDR3 is built from 16 residues. Between the trimmed V and J ends, which lost 0 bases and 1 base, there was a span of 12 bases. The germline CDR1 and CDR2 sequences are SGHRS and YFSETQ. This CDR3 is CASSLGAQQGTDTQYF. DNA of the CDR3: TGCGCCAGCAGCTTGGGGGCCCAGCAGGGCACAGATACGCAGTATTTT.

This clone turned up a few times. The V gene is TRBV23-1, the J gene TRBJ1-2, with 9 bases fitting TRBD1. TRBV23-1 is labeled an ORF, and its function is uncertain. J gave up 1 base and V 0 bases, and 9 bases lay outside the gene matches. The CDR3 sequence is 18 residues long. Written as DNA, the CDR3 is TGCGCCAGCAGTCAATCGGGGGACAGGGTTTCGAATAACTATGGCTACACCTTC. Its protein is CASSQSGDRVSNNYGYTF.

This clone was counted a few times. This chain connects TRBV10-3 to TRBJ1-4; 7 bases fit TRBD1. The CDR3 runs to 13 residues. With 11 bases clipped from V and 1 base from J, the junction kept 4 bases outside the gene matches. Germline assignment: CDR1 ENHRY and CDR2 SYGVKD. The CDR3 nucleotides are TGTGCCTCCCAGGGGGAAACTAATGAAAAACTGTTTTTT. Its protein product is CASQGETNEKLFF.

The gene calls are TRBV18 and TRBJ1-6, with TRBD1 as a possible D gene (5 bases). The V gene lost 3 bases and the J gene lost 5 bases, with 11 bases spanning the gap. CDR1 KGHSH and CDR2 LQKENI come from the germline V gene. The CDR3 has 15 residues. The CDR3 is CASSPVGLHNSPLHF. DNA of the CDR3: TGTGCCAGCTCACCGGTGGGGCTCCATAATTCACCCCTCCACTTT.

The chain links TRBV29-1 to TRBJ2-7; a weak D match, TRBD1 (6 bases). From germline, CDR1 is SQVTM and CDR2 ANQGSEA. The CDR3 runs to 12 residues. V lost 7 bases and J lost 2, with 12 bases in between. The CDR3 sequence: CSGHRETYEQYF. The CDR3 nucleotides are TGCAGCGGCCACAGGGAAACCTACGAGCAGTACTTC.

Only a few counts were recorded for this clone. The chain links TRBV30 to TRBJ1-2; 9 bases fit TRBD1. Germline CDR1 GTSNPN, CDR2 SVGIG (reference sequence). The CDR3 is 15 amino acids. The V and J ends lost 5 bases and 3 bases, in that order; junction bases with no gene match: 10. The CDR3 sequence is CAWATGQGTHYGYTF. The CDR3 region has the DNA TGTGCCTGGGCAACCGGACAGGGGACGCACTATGGCTACACCTTC.

V usage is TRBV7-2 and J usage is TRBJ2-5; D unresolved. V shed 3 bases and J shed 5 bases, with 16 bases lying between them. CDR1 SGHTA and CDR2 FQGNSA come from the germline V gene. This CDR3 is built from 15 residues. The CDR3 is CASSFRWAGGETQYF. DNA of the CDR3: TGTGCCAGCAGCTTTCGGTGGGCCGGTGGGGAGACCCAGTACTTC.

This clone was detected a few times. This rearrangement joins TRBV4-3 to TRBJ2-1, with a tentative D call TRBD1 (6 bases). This CDR3 contains 16 residues. Germline V gene sequence: CDR1 LGHNA, CDR2 YSLEER. The ends were cut back, 0 bases at V and 7 bases at J, with 16 bases in the middle. CDR3 bases: TGCGCCAGCAGCCAAGAGGCATGGCAGGGGTATAATGAGCAGTTCTTC. The encoded protein is CASSQEAWQGYNEQFF.